Only a few counts were recorded for the clone carrying this T cell receptor (beta chain). As yet, its antigen is unknown. The entirety of the isolated RNA underwent reverse transcription, so expressed TCRB transcripts were sequenced. TCRdb's copy holds only in-frame clones and misses some; the assay was immunoSEQ multiplex PCR. The sample carries 350,000 to 450,000 clones, over 12% recorded once. The data are from a study of beta chain features in type 1 diabetes. Study-wide points: Reads derived from cDNA could over-represent cells showing high TCR expression.

The CDR3 contains 13 residues. The germline CDR1 and CDR2 sequences are SQVTM and ANQGSEA. Trimming took off 3 bases at V and 2 bases at J, with 10 bases between the two ends. The gene calls are TRBV29-1 and TRBJ1-2; no definite D call. The sequencing sample was made of naive CD4+ T cells from blood. The source of this sequence is a woman aged 18 to 35 in good health. This CDR3 is CSVDAASNYGYTF. CDR3 nucleotide sequence: TGCAGCGTTGACGCGGCTTCGAACTATGGCTACACCTTC.